This T cell receptor beta chain was identified in a study of blood T cell repertoires in COVID-19. Method: immunoSEQ multiplex PCR; TCRdb's copy keeps in-frame clones and lacks some. The sample holds about 210,000 clones, around nine tenths seen once. Germline loops: CDR1 SNHLY, CDR2 FYNNEI. With V trimmed by 6 bases and J by 2 bases, 4 bases remained unmatched. The CDR3 totals 14 residues. The gene calls are TRBV2 and TRBJ2-7; TRBD1 agrees at 10 bases. The TCR sequence derives from a man aged 60 to 69 with acute or convalescent COVID-19. The specimen was peripheral blood. CDR3 DNA: TGTGCCAGCAGCCGGGACAGGGGCGCCTACGAGCAGTACTTC. Translated, it gives CASSRDRGAYEQYF.